The entry below describes one T cell receptor beta chain. Trimming removed 5 bases at V and 2 bases at J, with 5 bases between. This CDR3 has 12 amino acids. Germline values: CDR1 SGHDN, CDR2 FVKESK. The sample originates from a study of CD8 T cells in Susac syndrome. After extraction with the RNeasy kit, roughly 0.5 to 1 ug of the RNA was reverse transcribed using random hexamers. immunoSEQ multiplex PCR amplified TCR beta CDR3 across 54 Vbeta, 13 Jbeta. MiXCR, run by TCRdb on the immunoSEQ multiplex PCR reads, gives a single entry per CDR3 protein. This sample has around 270,000 distinct CDR3 sequences; about 91% occur once, and the top ten carry under 0.2%.

The clonotype originates from a human donor with multiple sclerosis. V and J are TRBV14 and TRBJ2-3; D uncertain. Sequenced input: CD8+ T cells from PBMCs. The CDR3 loop reads CASSRATDTQYF. The CDR3, as DNA: TGTGCCAGCAGCAGGGCCACAGATACGCAGTATTTT.